Included here is one TCR beta chain sequence, with context. The table came from immunoSEQ multiplex PCR; TCRdb's copy has only in-frame clones and leaves some out. The sample records approximately 150,000 clones, under 95% being singletons. The CDR3 extends over 15 amino acids. Germline CDR1 and CDR2: SQVTM and ANQGSEA. The V gene lost 8 bases and the J gene lost 0 bases, with 14 bases spanning the gap. These data belong to a study of T cell responses to AZD1222 COVID-19 vaccine. Material: peripheral blood, obtained on day 0 of AZD1222 vaccination. The rearrangement uses TRBV29-1 and TRBJ2-6; D may be TRBD2 (6 bases). The sequence was obtained from an adult in good health. CDR3 sequence reads: CSTGGEDSGANVLTF. The CDR3 DNA reads as TGCAGCACCGGCGGGGAAGACTCTGGGGCCAACGTCCTGACTTTC.